The clone carrying this TCR beta chain was seen more than once but under ten times. This sample is drawn from a study of T cells in Graves' hyperthyroidism and ophthalmopathy. Germline V gene sequence: CDR1 SGHTA, CDR2 FQGNSA. Trimming left V 5 bases short and J 0 bases short, with 14 bases between. The CDR3 runs 16 residues. Amplified regions were TCR beta CDR3 sequences from RNA transcripts. During a first-round RT-PCR of the TCR CDR3, the HTBI primer set was used. TCRdb called the multiplex PCR reads again in MiXCR, with one record for every CDR3 protein. The data hold hundreds of thousands of distinct CDR3 sequences, with roughly 15% observed a single time.

The gene calls are TRBV7-2 and TRBJ1-5; no clear D. The source material was blood. The receptor comes from a man aged 18 to 29 with Graves' ophthalmopathy. The CDR3 nucleotides are TGTGCCAGCAGCCTACGGACGGGTAGTAGCAATCAGCCCCAGCATTTT. Amino acid sequence: CASSLRTGSSNQPQHF.